This T cell receptor beta chain was observed in a study of blood T cells in healthy people across ages. PCR was performed a second time for about 7 to 11 cycles using a sample-barcoded 5' primer and a J-beta primer mix. TCRdb recomputed calls from the 5' RACE reads with MiXCR, one row per CDR3 protein. The table shows 550,000 to 750,000 distinct CDR3 sequences, with around 21% occurring only once. This clonotype originated in a man aged 70-80 years in good health. Material: blood.

CDR3 amino acids: CASSTTRDRVYYEQYF. The CDR3 DNA sequence: TGTGCCAGCTCGACGACCCGGGACAGGGTTTACTACGAGCAGTACTTC. The V and J genes are TRBV28 and TRBJ2-7, with 9 bases that match TRBD1. Germline V gene lookup returns CDR1 MDHEN and CDR2 SYDVKM. This CDR3 contains 16 residues. Trimming took 8 bases from V and 3 from J; bases not matched to a gene: 14.